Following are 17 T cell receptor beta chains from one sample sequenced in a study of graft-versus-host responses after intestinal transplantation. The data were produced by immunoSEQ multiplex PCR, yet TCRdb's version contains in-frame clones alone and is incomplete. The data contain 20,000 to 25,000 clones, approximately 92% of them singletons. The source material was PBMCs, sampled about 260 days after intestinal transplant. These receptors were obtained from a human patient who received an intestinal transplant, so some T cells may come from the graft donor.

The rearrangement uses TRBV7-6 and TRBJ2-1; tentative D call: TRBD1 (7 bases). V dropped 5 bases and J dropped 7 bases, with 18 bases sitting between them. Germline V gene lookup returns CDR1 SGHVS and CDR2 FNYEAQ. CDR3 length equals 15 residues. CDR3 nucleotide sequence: TGTGCCAGCAGCCTCACAGGGGTAGCGGTAAATGAGCAGTTCTTC. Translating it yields CASSLTGVAVNEQFF.

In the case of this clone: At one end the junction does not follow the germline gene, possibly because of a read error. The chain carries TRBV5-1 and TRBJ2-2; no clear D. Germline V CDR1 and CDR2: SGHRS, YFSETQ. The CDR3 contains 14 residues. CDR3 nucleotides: TGCGCCGGCAGCTTGGGGTCAAACACCGGGGAGCTGTTTTTT. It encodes CAGSLGSNTGELFF.

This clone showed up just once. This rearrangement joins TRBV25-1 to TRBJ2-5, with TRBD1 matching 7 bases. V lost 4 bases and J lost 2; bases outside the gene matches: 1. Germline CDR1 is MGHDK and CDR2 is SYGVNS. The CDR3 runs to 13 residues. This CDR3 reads CASSGDSQETQYF. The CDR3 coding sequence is TGTGCCAGCAGTGGGGACAGTCAAGAGACCCAGTACTTC.

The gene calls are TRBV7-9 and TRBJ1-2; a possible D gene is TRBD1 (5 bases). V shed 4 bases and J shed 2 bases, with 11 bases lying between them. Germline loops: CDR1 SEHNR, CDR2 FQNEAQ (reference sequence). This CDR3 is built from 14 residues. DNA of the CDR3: TGTGCCAGCAGCTCTCCAGGGAGGAACTATGGCTACACCTTC. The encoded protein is CASSSPGRNYGYTF.

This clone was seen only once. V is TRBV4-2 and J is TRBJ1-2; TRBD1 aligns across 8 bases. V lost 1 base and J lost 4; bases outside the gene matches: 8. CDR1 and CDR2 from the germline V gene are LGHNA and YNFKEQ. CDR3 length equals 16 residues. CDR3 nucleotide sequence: TGTGCCAGCAGCCAAGCCTTGAATACAGGGGGCTATGGCTACACCTTC. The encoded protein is CASSQALNTGGYGYTF.

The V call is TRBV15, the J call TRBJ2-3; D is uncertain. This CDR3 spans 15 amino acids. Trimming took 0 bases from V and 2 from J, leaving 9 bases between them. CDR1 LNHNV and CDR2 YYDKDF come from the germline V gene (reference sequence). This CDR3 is CATSRDTSATDTQYF. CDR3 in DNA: TGTGCCACCAGCAGAGATACCAGCGCCACAGATACGCAGTATTTT.

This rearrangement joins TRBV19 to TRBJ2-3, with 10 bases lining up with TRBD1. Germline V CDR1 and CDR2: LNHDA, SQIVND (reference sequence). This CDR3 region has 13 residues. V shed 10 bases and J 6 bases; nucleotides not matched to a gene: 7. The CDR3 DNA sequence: TGTGCCATTAGGGACAGGGGTTCGGATACGCAGTATTTT. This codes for CAIRDRGSDTQYF.

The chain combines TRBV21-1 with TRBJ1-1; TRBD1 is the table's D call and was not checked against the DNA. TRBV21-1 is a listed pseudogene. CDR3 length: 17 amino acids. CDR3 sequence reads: CASSKVGPGVRSTEAFF. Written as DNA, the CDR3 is TGTGCCAGCAGCAAAGTGGGTCCAGGGGTCAGATCCACTGAAGCTTTCTTT.

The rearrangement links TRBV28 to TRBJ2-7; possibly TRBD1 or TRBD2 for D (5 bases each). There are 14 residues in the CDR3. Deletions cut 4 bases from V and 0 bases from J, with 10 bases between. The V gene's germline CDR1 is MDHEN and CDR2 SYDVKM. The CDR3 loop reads CASSSPGTSYEQYF. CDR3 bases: TGTGCCAGCAGTTCTCCCGGGACCTCCTACGAGCAGTACTTC.

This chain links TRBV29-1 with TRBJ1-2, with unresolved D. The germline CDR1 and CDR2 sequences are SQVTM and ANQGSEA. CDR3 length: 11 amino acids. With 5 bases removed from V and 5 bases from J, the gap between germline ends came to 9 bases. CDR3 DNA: TGCAGCGTTCCGGGTGTTTATGGCTACACCTTC. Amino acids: CSVPGVYGYTF.

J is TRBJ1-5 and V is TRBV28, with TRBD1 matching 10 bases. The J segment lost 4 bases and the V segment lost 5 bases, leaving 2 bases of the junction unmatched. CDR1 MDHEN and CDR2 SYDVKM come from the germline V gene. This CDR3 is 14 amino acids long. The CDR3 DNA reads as TGTGCCAGCAGTCCGGGACAGGGGAATCAGCCCCAGCATTTT. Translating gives CASSPGQGNQPQHF.

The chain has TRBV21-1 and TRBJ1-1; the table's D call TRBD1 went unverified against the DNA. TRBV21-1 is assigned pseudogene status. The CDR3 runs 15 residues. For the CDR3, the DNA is TGTGCCAGCAGCACAGAAAACCGGGACAGACAACGGGCTTTCTTT. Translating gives CASSTENRDRQRAFF.

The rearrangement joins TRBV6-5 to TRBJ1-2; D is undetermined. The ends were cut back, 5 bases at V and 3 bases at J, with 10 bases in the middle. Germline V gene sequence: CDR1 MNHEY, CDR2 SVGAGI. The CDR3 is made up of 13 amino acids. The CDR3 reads CASSLDRDYGYTF. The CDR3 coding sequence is TGTGCCAGCAGTCTCGATCGGGACTATGGCTACACCTTC.

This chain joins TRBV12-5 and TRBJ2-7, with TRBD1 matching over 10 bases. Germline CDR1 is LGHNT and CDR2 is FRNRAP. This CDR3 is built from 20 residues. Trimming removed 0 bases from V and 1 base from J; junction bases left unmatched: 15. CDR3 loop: CASGLVGRQGAYPKSYEQYF. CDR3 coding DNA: TGTGCTAGTGGTTTGGTAGGGCGACAGGGGGCATACCCCAAATCCTACGAGCAGTACTTC.

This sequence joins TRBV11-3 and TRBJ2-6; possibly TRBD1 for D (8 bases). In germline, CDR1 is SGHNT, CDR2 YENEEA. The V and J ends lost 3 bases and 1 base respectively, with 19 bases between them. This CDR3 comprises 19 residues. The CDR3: CASSLGRGQAPSGANVLTF. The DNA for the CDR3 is TGTGCCAGCAGCTTGGGGAGGGGACAGGCACCATCTGGGGCCAACGTCCTGACTTTC.

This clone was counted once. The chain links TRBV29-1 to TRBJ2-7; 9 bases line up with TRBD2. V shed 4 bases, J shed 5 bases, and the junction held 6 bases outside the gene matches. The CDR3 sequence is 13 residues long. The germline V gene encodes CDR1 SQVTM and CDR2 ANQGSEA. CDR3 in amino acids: CSVVAGAGNEQYF. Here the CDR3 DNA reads TGCAGCGTTGTAGCGGGAGCAGGAAACGAGCAGTACTTC.

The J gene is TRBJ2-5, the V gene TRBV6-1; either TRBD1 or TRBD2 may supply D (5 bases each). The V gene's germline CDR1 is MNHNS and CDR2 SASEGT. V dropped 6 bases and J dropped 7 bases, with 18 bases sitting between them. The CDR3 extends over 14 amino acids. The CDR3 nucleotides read TGTGCCAGCAGGCCGGGACGGCCACCGTGGACCCAGTACTTC. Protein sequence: CASRPGRPPWTQYF.